The source of this TCR beta chain is a study of immune evolution from preneoplasia to lung adenocarcinoma listed by TCRdb under 2021. At the level of the whole study: HLA loss of heterozygosity was observed in roughly 6.8%, 16% and 36% of AIS, MIA and ADC lesions, respectively, and was not observed in any AAH lesions. POLYSOLVER was used to infer class I HLA alleles from exome data, and LOHHLA was used to detect allele-specific HLA loss. In total, the cohort included roughly 53 patients with pulmonary nodules, all of whom underwent surgical resection. Immune contexture across lung adenocarcinoma precursors and invasive adenocarcinoma was profiled using immune gene expression, TCR sequencing and multiplex immunofluorescence. According to the study, roughly 100 samples were used for TCR sequencing. Sample size was determined by specimen availability and not by a prior power calculation. Resected precursor lesions (AAH, AIS, MIA) and invasive adenocarcinomas were each compared against paired morphologically normal lung tissue. TCR sequencing data were obtained from about 50 patients. Whole exome sequencing and methylation data from the same cohort of nodules were integrated with the immune data.

Overall study outcomes, separate from this receptor: Findings were based on association rather than direct causation; larger cohorts with long-term follow-up and longitudinal biopsies were deemed needed. Because every patient came from Japan and China, how well the results apply to Western populations was uncertain. Top T cell clone frequencies were highest in normal lung and appeared to decrease progressively from AAH through AIS, MIA and invasive adenocarcinoma. The highest T cell clonality was observed in KRAS-mutant nodules compared with EGFR-mutant or double wild-type lesions. Clonality was highest in normal lung, while later-stage lesions appeared to have lower clonality but higher T cell density and diversity.

As regards this clone: Its specific antigen is unknown. Per-base qualities were not stored, and no clone one base away is much larger.

The patients had resection in Japan or China between about 2013 and 2018. The histologic diagnosis of each case was independently confirmed on H&E slides by two lung cancer pathologists. For nucleic acid extraction, premalignant or tumor cells were enriched by macro-dissection following pathologic assessment. DNA was isolated from FFPE tissue using the AllPrep DNA/RNA FFPE Kit. The CDR3 runs 14 residues from the cysteine to the phenylalanine. The entry retains the CDR3 DNA only, 42 bases that are in frame from base 1. The immunoSEQ hsTCRbeta Kit was used to sequence TCR beta CDR3 regions from DNA. In the paper's pipeline: TCR sequencing data were analysed with the ImmunoSEQ Analyzer. T cell clonality was calculated on productive rearrangements as 1 minus Pielou's evenness. The inverse Simpson index, applied to productive templates, was used to measure T cell diversity. T cell density was TCR beta template counts normalized to usable DNA, estimated by amplifying and sequencing housekeeping genes. Two-sided Kruskal-Wallis tests were used to compare TCR metrics across histologic stages. TCRdb's version of the immuneACCESS table is confined to in-frame rearrangements and falls short of the full clone set. An unresolved V gene accounts for under half of the shortfall where checked; the remainder is of unknown origin. That table is the source of V, J and clone size, and D and trimming were worked out from the DNA. For this sample the table gives 11,000 to 15,000 clones, of which over 75% were detected only once. In total, the top ten clones hold around 2.9% of the sample.

In this chain, TRBV21-1 is recombined with TRBJ2-5. TRBV21-1 has pseudogene status. This clonotype was sampled from a donor at least 70 years old with lung adenocarcinoma. The specimen sequenced was FFPE lung adenocarcinoma in situ tissue. Per the publication, the cell subset or site label means: preinvasive adenocarcinoma in situ (AIS). The DNA reads as follows: TGTGCCAGCAGCAAAGCAGCTAACCTTGGGGCCCAGTACTTC. The translation is CASSKAANLGAQYF.